A single sample gave rise to the 6 T cell receptor beta chains below, sequenced in a study of T-cell memory formation after mild COVID-19. TCRdb reprocessed the 5' RACE reads with MiXCR, giving one entry per CDR3 protein. The data show over 120,000 distinct CDR3 sequences, roughly a fifth seen once. Sample: PBMCs or a T cell subset sorted from them (not recorded which). These TCRs come from an adult woman who had mild COVID-19 (a few samples of this study predate the infection). Cell type and time point are not known.

The chain has TRBV7-9 and TRBJ2-5, with D tentatively TRBD2 (5 bases). This CDR3 is built from 14 residues. The germline CDR1 and CDR2 sequences are SEHNR and FQNEAQ (reference sequence). Trimming shortened V by 5 bases and J by 3 bases, and 13 bases separated the two germline ends. CDR3 region: CASSPKATKETQYF. DNA of the CDR3: TGTGCCAGCAGCCCAAAAGCGACTAAAGAGACCCAGTACTTC.

The chain combines TRBV7-2 with TRBJ1-1, with D maybe TRBD1 (5 bases). The CDR3 covers 15 residues. Germline V gene data show CDR1 as SGHTA and CDR2 as FQGNSA. Trimming left V 3 bases short and J 0 bases short, with 11 bases between. DNA for the CDR3: TGTGCCAGCAGCTTGGGGGGGTATATGAACACTGAAGCTTTCTTT. Residues: CASSLGGYMNTEAFF.

This clonotype was picked up many times. This chain joins TRBV5-1 and TRBJ2-1; no reliable D call. Between the trimmed V and J ends, which lost 0 bases and 10 bases, there was a span of 17 bases. The CDR3 sequence is 15 residues long. CDR1 SGHRS and CDR2 YFSETQ come from the germline V gene. Written as DNA, the CDR3 is TGCGCCAGCAGCTTGGAGGCAGGCAGCCCTAACGAGCAGTTCTTC. Its protein product is CASSLEAGSPNEQFF.

This clonotype has more than one count but fewer than ten. The chain joins TRBV5-6 to TRBJ2-1, with 8 bases lining up with TRBD2. Trimming cost V 4 bases and J 5 bases; bases outside gene matches: 5. The CDR3 is 14 amino acids. The V gene's germline CDR1 is SGHDT and CDR2 YYEEEE. The CDR3 sequence is CASSPQRGHNEQFF. The CDR3 bases are TGTGCCAGCAGCCCCCAGCGGGGGCACAATGAGCAGTTCTTC.

The chain links TRBV20-1 to TRBJ2-2, with D unclear. The CDR3 consists of 13 residues. V was shortened by 3 bases and J by 5 bases, with 10 bases between the two germline ends. CDR1 and CDR2 from the germline V gene are DFQATT and SNEGSKA (reference sequence). The CDR3 region is CSASSAGTGELFF. CDR3 coding DNA: TGCAGTGCTAGTAGTGCTGGGACCGGGGAGCTGTTTTTT.

This sequence joins TRBV12-3 or TRBV12-4 and TRBJ2-7, with 7 bases identical to TRBD1. The CDR3 covers 15 residues. Trimming removed 6 bases from V and 2 bases from J; junction bases left unmatched: 10. CDR3 loop: CASSLGGRATYEQYF. The CDR3 region has the DNA TGTGCCAGCAGCCTAGGGGGCAGGGCGACCTACGAGCAGTACTTC.